The 6 T cell receptor beta chains reported below all come from one sample, sequenced in a study of low-dose radiotherapy and immunotherapy resistance in tumors. Described time point: after trial treatment. Treatment reported: LDRT plus nivolumab, ipilimumab, low-dose cyclophosphamide and aspirin (RACIN trial). Both TCRalpha and TCRbeta chains were reverse transcribed with V-gene-specific primers. The authors ran 20 PCR cycles to amplify TCRs with a constant-region primer and V-primer adapter. TCRdb recomputed calls from the reads with MiXCR, one row per CDR3 protein. The sample lists approximately 84,000 distinct CDR3 sequences, 15% to 20% occurring once. Sequenced material: PBMCs, taken after low-dose radiotherapy plus immunotherapy. Receptors were obtained from a male donor with prostate cancer.

This clonotype was counted only a few times. V usage is TRBV7-2 and J usage is TRBJ2-4; the D is unclear. This CDR3 has 14 amino acids. Trimming left V 5 bases short and J 6 bases short, with 14 bases between. Germline V gene data show CDR1 as SGHTA and CDR2 as FQGNSA. The CDR3 region has the DNA TGTGCCAGCAGCCTCCCGGGCCTCACAAACATTCAGTACTTC. Its protein is CASSLPGLTNIQYF.

This clonotype showed up just a few times. V and J are TRBV6-4 and TRBJ2-2, with a tentative D call TRBD2 (5 bases). The CDR3 length is 14 residues. The V end was cut by 0 bases, the J end by 5 bases, with 7 bases between. CDR1 MRHNA and CDR2 SNTAGT come from the germline V gene. CDR3 region: CASSDSGETGELFF. The CDR3 coding sequence is TGTGCCAGCAGTGACTCCGGGGAGACCGGGGAGCTGTTTTTT.

This clonotype was seen a few times. A clone one base away is much larger, so this may be a read error. The CDR3 reads CASSAQGYNSPLHF. The CDR3 DNA is TGTGCCAGCAGTGCACAGGGCTATAATTCACCCCTCCACTTT. The chain couples TRBV12-3 or TRBV12-4 to TRBJ1-6; D may be TRBD1 (6 bases). Trimming shortened V by 5 bases and J by 3 bases, and 8 bases separated the two germline ends. This CDR3 comprises 14 residues.

This clonotype was observed many times. The genes are TRBV27 and TRBJ2-1, with 12 bases identical to TRBD1. Germline V gives CDR1 MNHEY, CDR2 SMNVEV (reference sequence). This CDR3 contains 14 residues. J was trimmed by 6 bases and V by 7 bases; bases with no gene match: 4. CDR3 in amino acids: CASMGQGAFNEQFF. The CDR3 DNA sequence: TGTGCCAGCATGGGACAGGGGGCTTTCAATGAGCAGTTCTTC.

This clonotype was detected a few times. V gene TRBV6-2 or TRBV6-3 combines with J gene TRBJ2-5; D is unresolved. Germline lookup yields CDR1 MNHEY and CDR2 SVGEGT. The ends were cut back, 6 bases at V and 6 bases at J, with 8 bases in the middle. The CDR3 is made up of 11 amino acids. Here the CDR3 DNA reads TGTGCCAGCAGGAGAAGTCAGACCCAGTACTTC. This codes for CASRRSQTQYF.

This clonotype was detected ten times or more. J is TRBJ1-1 and V is TRBV2; D may be TRBD1 (5 bases). This CDR3 contains 15 residues. Trimming left V 6 bases short and J 8 bases short, with 22 bases between. Per the germline V gene, CDR1 is SNHLY and CDR2 is FYNNEI. CDR3 sequence reads: CASSVNTGIPYEAFF. CDR3 in DNA: TGTGCCAGCAGCGTAAATACAGGCATACCGTACGAAGCTTTCTTT.